The source of this T cell receptor (beta chain) is a study of blood T cell repertoires in COVID-19. Germline V gives CDR1 SGHVS, CDR2 FQNEAQ. Trimming removed 5 bases from V and 7 bases from J; junction bases left unmatched: 12. CDR3 length: 17 residues. Here immunoSEQ multiplex PCR was the method, and the copy in TCRdb shows in-frame clones only, minus some. Of fewer than 400,000 clones in the sample, around 92% are singletons; the top ten hold 1.5% to 2%. J is TRBJ1-5 and V is TRBV7-8; 12 positions agree with TRBD1. The clonotype originates from a woman aged 30 to 39 who had recovered from COVID-19. Source material: PBMCs or T cells enriched from blood (not recorded which). The CDR3 spells CASSIRGTGGFYQPQHF. In DNA form, the CDR3 reads TGTGCCAGCAGCATAAGGGGGACAGGGGGCTTTTACCAGCCCCAGCATTTT.